What follows describes a single T cell receptor beta chain. Its antigen is still unknown. Random-hexamer reverse transcription was applied to roughly 0.5 to 1 ug RNA. TCRdb re-analysed the immunoSEQ multiplex PCR reads in MiXCR, keeping a single row per CDR3 protein. The sample has approximately 110,000 distinct CDR3 sequences, about 92% seen once; the top ten hold over 0.3%. This sample is drawn from a study of CD8 T cells in Susac syndrome. V lost 1 base to trimming and J lost 6 bases, with 13 bases between them. The CDR3 covers 15 residues. The germline V gene has CDR1 SGHNT and CDR2 YYREEE (reference sequence). Whole-study findings and limits: In its TCR sequencing and HLA analysis, the study acknowledged that the number of individuals was relatively small.

What was sequenced was CD8+ T cells from PBMCs. The TCR sequence derives from a human donor with multiple sclerosis. The chain combines TRBV5-4 with TRBJ2-2; possibly TRBD1 for D (5 bases). The CDR3 reads CASSLLTDASGELFF. CDR3 DNA sequence: TGTGCCAGCAGCTTGCTGACAGACGCCTCCGGGGAGCTGTTTTTT.